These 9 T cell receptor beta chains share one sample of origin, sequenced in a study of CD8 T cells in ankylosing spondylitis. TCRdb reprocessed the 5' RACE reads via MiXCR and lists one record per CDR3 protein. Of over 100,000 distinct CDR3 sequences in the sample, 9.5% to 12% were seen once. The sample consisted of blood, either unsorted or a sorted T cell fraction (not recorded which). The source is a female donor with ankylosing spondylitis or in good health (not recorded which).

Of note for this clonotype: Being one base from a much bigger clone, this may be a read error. The CDR3 DNA reads as TGCTCCGACCGGGGCAATACTAACTATGGCTACACCTTC. It codes for CSDRGNTNYGYTF. This chain uses TRBV29-1 with TRBJ1-2; maybe TRBD1 (5 bases). CDR1 and CDR2 (germline): SQVTM, ANQGSEA. This CDR3 is built from 13 residues.

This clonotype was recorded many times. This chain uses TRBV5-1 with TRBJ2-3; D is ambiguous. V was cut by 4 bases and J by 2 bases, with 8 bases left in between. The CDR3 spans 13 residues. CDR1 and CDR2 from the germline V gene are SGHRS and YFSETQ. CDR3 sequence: CASSHDSTDTQYF. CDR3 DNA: TGCGCCAGCAGCCACGACTCCACAGATACGCAGTATTTT.

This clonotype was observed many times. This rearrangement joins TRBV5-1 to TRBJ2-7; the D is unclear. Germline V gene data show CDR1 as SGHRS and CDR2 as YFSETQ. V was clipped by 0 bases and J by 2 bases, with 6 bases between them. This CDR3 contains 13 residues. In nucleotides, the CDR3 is TGCGCCAGCAGCTTGGAGCGAGCCTACGAGCAGTACTTC. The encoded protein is CASSLERAYEQYF.

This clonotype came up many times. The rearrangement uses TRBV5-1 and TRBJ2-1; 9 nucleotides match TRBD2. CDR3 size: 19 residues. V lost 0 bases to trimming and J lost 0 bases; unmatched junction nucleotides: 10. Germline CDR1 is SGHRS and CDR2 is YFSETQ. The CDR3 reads CASSLAGLAGSFSYNEQFF. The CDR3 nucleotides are TGCGCCAGCAGCTTGGCCGGTCTAGCGGGGTCCTTCTCCTACAATGAGCAGTTCTTC.

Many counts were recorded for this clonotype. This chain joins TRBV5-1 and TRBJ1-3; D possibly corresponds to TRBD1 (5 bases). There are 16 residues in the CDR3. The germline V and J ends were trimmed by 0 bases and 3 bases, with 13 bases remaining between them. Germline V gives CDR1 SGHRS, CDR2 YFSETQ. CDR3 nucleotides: TGCGCCAGCAGCTTGGGATCTCAGGGAAGTGGAAACACCATATATTTT. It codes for CASSLGSQGSGNTIYF. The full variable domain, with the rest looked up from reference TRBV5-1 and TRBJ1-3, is KAGVTQTPRYLIKTRGQQVTLSCSPISGHRSVSWYQQTPGQGLQFLFEYFSETQRNKGNFPGRFSGRQFSNSRSEMNVSTLELGDSALYLCASSLGSQGSGNTIYFGEGSWLTVV.

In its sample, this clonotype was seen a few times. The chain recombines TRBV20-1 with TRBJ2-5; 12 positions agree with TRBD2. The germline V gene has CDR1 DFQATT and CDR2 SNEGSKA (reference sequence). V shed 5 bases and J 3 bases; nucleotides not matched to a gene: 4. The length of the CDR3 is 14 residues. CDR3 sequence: CSASRTSGEETQYF. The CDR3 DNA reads TGCAGTGCTTCTCGGACTAGCGGGGAAGAGACCCAGTACTTC.

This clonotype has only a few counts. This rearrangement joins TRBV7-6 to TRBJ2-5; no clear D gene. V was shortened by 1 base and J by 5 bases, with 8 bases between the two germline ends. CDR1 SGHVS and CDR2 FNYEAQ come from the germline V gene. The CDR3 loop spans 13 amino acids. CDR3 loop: CASSLGSPETQYF. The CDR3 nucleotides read TGTGCCAGCAGCTTAGGGTCCCCGGAGACCCAGTACTTC. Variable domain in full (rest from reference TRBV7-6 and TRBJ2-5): GAGVSQSPRYKVTKRGQDVALRCDPISGHVSLYWYRQALGQGPEFLTYFNYEAQQDKSGLPNDRFSAERPEGSISTLTIQRTEQRDSAMYRCASSLGSPETQYFGPGTRLLVL.

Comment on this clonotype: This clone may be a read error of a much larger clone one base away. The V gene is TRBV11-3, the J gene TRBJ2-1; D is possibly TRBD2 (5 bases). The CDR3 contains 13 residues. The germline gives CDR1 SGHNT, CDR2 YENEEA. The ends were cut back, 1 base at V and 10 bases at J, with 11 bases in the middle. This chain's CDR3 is CASSLGGIGEQFF. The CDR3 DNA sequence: TGTGCCAGCAGCTTAGGAGGGATCGGGGAGCAGTTCTTC.

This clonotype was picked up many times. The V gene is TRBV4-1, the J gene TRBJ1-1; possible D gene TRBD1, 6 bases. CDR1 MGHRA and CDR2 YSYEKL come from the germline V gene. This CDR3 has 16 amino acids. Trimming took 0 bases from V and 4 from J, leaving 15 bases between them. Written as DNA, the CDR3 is TGCGCCAGCAGCCAAGAGGGAACAGGGTGGGCCACTGAAGCTTTCTTT. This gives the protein CASSQEGTGWATEAFF.